Below are 32 T cell receptor beta chains sequenced from a single sample in a study of human T cells and chemical hapten exposure. Time point: patch test 1, 2 weeks after DPC sensitization. Indicated treatment: therapeutic diphenylcyclopropenone sensitization with weekly scalp DPC. Using its own MiXCR run on the RACE reads, TCRdb lists one record per CDR3 protein. The sample shows some 190,000 distinct CDR3 sequences, 20% to 25% of them seen only once. The sequencing used whole blood, collected in connection with sensitization to the hapten diphenylcyclopropenone (DPC). Receptor source: a woman aged 50 to 60 with alopecia areata. Some clones in this sample may be carry-over from other donors' samples.

This clonotype occurred many times. The J gene is TRBJ2-1, the V gene TRBV29-1; D is unclear. CDR3 size: 16 residues. Between the trimmed V and J ends, which lost 0 bases and 4 bases, there was a span of 16 bases. Germline CDR1 and CDR2: SQVTM and ANQGSEA. CDR3 region: CSVEDRWSGNYNEQFF. The CDR3, as DNA: TGCAGCGTTGAAGATCGCTGGAGTGGGAATTACAATGAGCAGTTCTTC.

The table lists this clonotype with a count of one. The chain links TRBV20-1 to TRBJ2-3; TRBD2 is a possible D gene (6 bases). The germline V gene encodes CDR1 DFQATT and CDR2 SNEGSKA (reference sequence). V lost 5 bases and J lost 0, with 12 bases in between. CDR3 length: 14 residues. The chain's CDR3 is CSADGGYSTDTQYF. DNA of the CDR3: TGCAGTGCTGATGGGGGGTACAGCACAGATACGCAGTATTTT.

This clonotype was observed a handful of times. The chain carries TRBV2 and TRBJ2-7; TRBD2 is a possible D gene (6 bases). Germline CDR1 reads SNHLY; CDR2 reads FYNNEI. The CDR3 sequence is 12 residues long. V was trimmed by 11 bases and J by 2 bases, leaving 13 bases between them. The CDR3 here is CAVTGRTYEQYF. CDR3 DNA sequence: TGTGCCGTCACCGGGAGAACCTACGAGCAGTACTTC.

This clonotype was observed once. The chain combines TRBV3-1 with TRBJ2-2; either TRBD1 or TRBD2 may fit D (5 bases each). The CDR3 runs 14 residues. V dropped 10 bases and J dropped 1 base, with 13 bases sitting between them. CDR1 LGHDT and CDR2 YNNKEL come from the germline V gene (reference sequence). The CDR3 protein is CATGPSGNTGELFF. The CDR3 DNA reads TGTGCCACGGGGCCAAGCGGGAACACCGGGGAGCTGTTTTTT.

V usage is TRBV5-1 and J usage is TRBJ2-1, with D possibly matching TRBD2 (6 bases). Germline CDR1 and CDR2: SGHRS and YFSETQ. There are 15 residues in the CDR3. V lost 4 bases to trimming and J lost 0 bases, with 11 bases between them. The CDR3 here is CASSERASSYNEQFF. In nucleotides, the CDR3 is TGCGCCAGCAGCGAGCGGGCGAGCTCCTACAATGAGCAGTTCTTC.

This clonotype was counted a few times. The V gene is TRBV7-3, the J gene TRBJ2-1, with TRBD2 matching over 8 bases. The V segment lost 5 bases and the J segment 4 bases; nucleotides outside the gene matches: 7. The germline V gene encodes CDR1 SGHTA and CDR2 FQGTGA. CDR3 length: 15 residues. The CDR3 coding sequence is TGTGCCAGCAGCCCACGGTTAGCGGGGTACAATGAGCAGTTCTTC. Translation: CASSPRLAGYNEQFF. Full variable domain (remainder filled in from reference TRBV7-3 and TRBJ2-1): GAGVSQTPSNKVTEKGKYVELRCDPISGHTALYWYRQSLGQGPEFLIYFQGTGAADDSGLPNDRFFAVRPEGSVSTLKIQRTERGDSAVYLCASSPRLAGYNEQFFGPGTRLTVL.

This chain links TRBV2 with TRBJ1-3; D is uncertain. Germline V gives CDR1 SNHLY, CDR2 FYNNEI. The CDR3 extends over 15 amino acids. Trimming cost V 4 bases and J 0 bases, with 10 bases left between them. The CDR3: CASSVRDLSGNTIYF. The CDR3 nucleotides read TGTGCCAGCAGTGTGAGAGACCTCTCTGGAAACACCATATATTTT.

This clonotype was observed a few times. The gene calls are TRBV4-2 and TRBJ1-6; weak D call: TRBD1 (5 bases). This CDR3 is built from 16 residues. Between the trimmed V and J ends, which lost 0 bases and 5 bases, there was a span of 11 bases. CDR1 is LGHNA and CDR2 is YNFKEQ in the germline V gene. Written as DNA, the CDR3 is TGTGCCAGCAGCCAAGAGGTGGGACGAAATAATTCACCCCTCCACTTT. Translating gives CASSQEVGRNNSPLHF.

The gene calls are TRBV5-1 and TRBJ2-1, with D uncertain. CDR3 size: 15 residues. Germline loops: CDR1 SGHRS, CDR2 YFSETQ. V lost 1 base and J lost 2, with 10 bases in between. The CDR3 bases are TGCGCCAGCAGCTTGAATGCGGAGACCTACAATGAGCAGTTCTTC. Translating gives CASSLNAETYNEQFF.

The chain employs TRBV7-2 and TRBJ2-3; D gene uncertain. In germline, CDR1 is SGHTA, CDR2 FQGNSA. The length of the CDR3 is 16 residues. The V end lost 5 bases, the J end lost 1 base, and 16 bases lay between the germline ends. CDR3 residues: CASSPLGGSGTDTQYF. DNA of the CDR3: TGTGCCAGCAGCCCATTAGGTGGATCTGGCACAGATACGCAGTATTTT.

This clonotype was seen only a few times. The chain has TRBV25-1 and TRBJ2-6, with no clear D. The CDR3 runs to 16 residues. V was trimmed by 2 bases and J by 1 base, leaving 9 bases between them. CDR1 and CDR2 from the germline V gene are MGHDK and SYGVNS. This CDR3 is CASSEAVISGANVLTF. The CDR3 bases are TGTGCCAGCAGTGAAGCGGTCATTTCTGGGGCCAACGTCCTGACTTTC.

This clonotype appeared a few times. V gene TRBV18 combines with J gene TRBJ2-6; D may match TRBD1 or TRBD2 (5 bases each). CDR3 length: 14 amino acids. The V gene lost 3 bases and the J gene lost 4 bases, with 7 bases spanning the gap. Germline CDR1 is KGHSH and CDR2 is LQKENI. CDR3 protein: CASSPGDGANVLTF. The DNA for the CDR3 is TGTGCCAGCTCACCGGGGGACGGGGCCAACGTCCTGACTTTC.

This clonotype appeared many times. Written as DNA, the CDR3 is TGCAGTGCTAGGCCGGGTACTGAAGCTTTCTTT. Residues: CSARPGTEAFF. The V and J genes are TRBV20-1 and TRBJ1-1; D not certain. V was pared by 3 bases and J by 5 bases, with 7 bases between. This CDR3 is 11 amino acids long. Per the germline V gene, CDR1 is DFQATT and CDR2 is SNEGSKA (reference sequence).

This clonotype was picked up a small number of times. The genes are TRBV7-9 and TRBJ1-6, with D uncertain. The ends were cut back, 5 bases at V and 1 base at J, with 12 bases in the middle. Germline loops: CDR1 SEHNR, CDR2 FQNEAQ (reference sequence). The CDR3 runs to 16 residues. The CDR3 DNA follows: TGTGCCAGCAGCCCGCCGTTCGGATCCTATAATTCACCCCTCCACTTT. Its translation: CASSPPFGSYNSPLHF.

The rearrangement links TRBV9 to TRBJ2-2; 7 bases fit TRBD1. V lost 3 bases and J lost 3; bases outside the gene matches: 2. The germline V gene encodes CDR1 SGDLS and CDR2 YYNGEE. This CDR3 has 14 residues. The CDR3 coding sequence is TGTGCCAGCAGCGAACAGGGGTACACCGGGGAGCTGTTTTTT. This encodes CASSEQGYTGELFF.

This chain connects TRBV7-2 to TRBJ2-1; no definite D call. Germline loops: CDR1 SGHTA, CDR2 FQGNSA. V was shortened by 0 bases and J by 0 bases, with 6 bases between the two germline ends. The CDR3 is made up of 15 amino acids. DNA of the CDR3: TGTGCCAGCAGCTTAGCGCGGAGCTCCTACAATGAGCAGTTCTTC. This codes for CASSLARSSYNEQFF.

In its sample, this clonotype was seen many times. V and J are TRBV5-6 and TRBJ1-5, with 10 bases identical to TRBD1. Germline CDR1 SGHDT, CDR2 YYEEEE. This CDR3 comprises 15 residues. Trimming took 4 bases from V and 3 from J; bases not matched to a gene: 4. Here the CDR3 DNA reads TGTGCCAGCAGCCGGACAGGGGGGACCAATCAGCCCCAGCATTTT. Translating gives CASSRTGGTNQPQHF.

The J gene is TRBJ1-1, the V gene TRBV4-1; perhaps TRBD1 as D (5 bases). Germline CDR1 is MGHRA and CDR2 is YSYEKL. The ends were cut back, 1 base at V and 10 bases at J, with 16 bases in the middle. The CDR3 has 14 amino acids. The CDR3 nucleotides read TGCGCCAGCAGCCAAGCATCAGGGATTGAGAGAGCTTTCTTT. Translating gives CASSQASGIERAFF.

This clonotype turned up a few times. The chain uses TRBV20-1 and TRBJ1-6, with no clear D. The CDR3 contains 14 residues. Trimming took 2 bases from V and 8 from J, leaving 13 bases between them. Germline CDR1 and CDR2: DFQATT and SNEGSKA (reference sequence). CDR3 bases: TGCAGTGCTAGACAGGTTGTTGGCGATTCACCCCTCCACTTT. Translation: CSARQVVGDSPLHF.

As to this clonotype: A read error may account for a junction end that differs from germline. The chain recombines TRBV2 with TRBJ1-2; 8 bases are a match to TRBD1. Germline CDR1 SNHLY, CDR2 FYNNEI. The CDR3 length is 11 residues. This chain's CDR3 is CVSSDRGGYTF. Written as DNA, the CDR3 is TGTGTCAGCTCCGACAGGGGTGGCTACACCTTC.

The rearrangement uses TRBV29-1 and TRBJ2-3, with 8 positions matching TRBD2. Germline V gene lookup returns CDR1 SQVTM and CDR2 ANQGSEA. This CDR3 comprises 15 residues. The J segment lost 3 bases and the V segment lost 6 bases, leaving 11 bases of the junction unmatched. CDR3 sequence (DNA): TGCAGCGTGTACCGGGGGGGGCTCTTGACAGATACGCAGTATTTT. Its protein is CSVYRGGLLTDTQYF.

In its sample, this clonotype was seen a few times. The V call is TRBV7-6, the J call TRBJ1-2; TRBD1 matches 9 bases. Looked up from germline, CDR1 is SGHVS and CDR2 is FNYEAQ. Losses at the gene ends were 5 bases for V and 4 bases for J; bases not matched to a gene: 8. The CDR3 is 15 amino acids. The CDR3 is CASSPPGTGIYGYTF. The CDR3 nucleotides are TGTGCCAGCAGCCCTCCCGGGACAGGGATCTATGGCTACACCTTC.

The V gene is TRBV27, the J gene TRBJ1-5, with D perhaps matching TRBD1 (6 bases). Per germline, CDR1 MNHEY and CDR2 SMNVEV (reference sequence). The CDR3 spans 17 residues. V was cut by 2 bases and J by 3 bases, with 17 bases left in between. The CDR3 nucleotides are TGTGCCAGCAGTTTAACATTTACGACAGGCCTCAATCAGCCCCAGCATTTT. This sequence encodes CASSLTFTTGLNQPQHF.

The chain recombines TRBV14 with TRBJ2-1; a weak D match, TRBD1 (6 bases). Trimming pared 4 bases from V and 5 bases from J, leaving 15 bases between. Germline assignment: CDR1 SGHDN and CDR2 FVKESK. This CDR3 has 15 amino acids. CDR3 amino acids: CASSRRFSGDNEQFF. CDR3 bases: TGTGCCAGCAGCCGCCGATTCTCAGGGGACAATGAGCAGTTCTTC.

This clonotype was seen more than once but under ten times. This chain connects TRBV20-1 to TRBJ1-5; D not resolved. The CDR3 is 13 residues long. Looked up from germline, CDR1 is DFQATT and CDR2 is SNEGSKA (reference sequence). Trimming stripped 7 bases from V and 0 bases from J, with 10 bases between. This CDR3 is CSVSSNSNQPQHF. The CDR3 nucleotides are TGCAGTGTTAGTAGTAATAGCAATCAGCCCCAGCATTTT.

The chain links TRBV5-1 to TRBJ2-7, with a tentative D call TRBD2 (5 bases). V was shortened by 4 bases and J by 4 bases, with 21 bases between the two germline ends. The germline gives CDR1 SGHRS, CDR2 YFSETQ. The CDR3 is made up of 16 amino acids. The CDR3 bases are TGCGCCAGCAGCGAGATGCGGTCGGGATTAGGATACGAGCAGTACTTC. Its translation: CASSEMRSGLGYEQYF.

The V and J genes are TRBV20-1 and TRBJ2-1, with D tentatively TRBD1 (5 bases). The germline V gene has CDR1 DFQATT and CDR2 SNEGSKA (reference sequence). The length of the CDR3 is 12 residues. Trimming removed 7 bases at V and 5 bases at J, with 12 bases between. The CDR3 DNA sequence: TGCAGTGTCGACAGCCCGGACAATGAGCAGTTCTTC. Residues: CSVDSPDNEQFF.

The rearrangement uses TRBV19 and TRBJ2-3, with 10 nucleotides matching TRBD2. CDR3 length: 15 residues. V was pared by 6 bases and J by 2 bases, with 5 bases of the junction left unmatched. The germline gives CDR1 LNHDA, CDR2 SQIVND (reference sequence). The CDR3 reads CASRRLAGVTDTQYF. CDR3 DNA: TGTGCCAGTAGGCGGCTAGCGGGGGTCACAGATACGCAGTATTTT.

The V gene is TRBV15, the J gene TRBJ1-5; a weak D match, TRBD1 (5 bases). There are 14 residues in the CDR3. CDR1 and CDR2 (germline): LNHNV, YYDKDF (reference sequence). Trimming pared 1 base from V and 2 bases from J, leaving 6 bases between. The DNA of the CDR3 is TGTGCCACCAGCAGAGCAGGGCGCAATCAGCCCCAGCATTTT. It encodes CATSRAGRNQPQHF.

The rearrangement uses TRBV29-1 and TRBJ1-1; a weak D match, TRBD1 (5 bases). The CDR3 length is 14 residues. The V gene lost 4 bases and the J gene lost 3 bases, with 15 bases spanning the gap. Per germline, CDR1 SQVTM and CDR2 ANQGSEA. The CDR3 reads CSVVGYGGDTEAFF. The CDR3, as DNA: TGCAGCGTTGTAGGGTATGGGGGAGACACTGAAGCTTTCTTT.

The chain is built from TRBV2 and TRBJ2-1; TRBD1 or TRBD2 may be the D gene (5 bases each). The CDR3 contains 13 residues. Per the germline V gene, CDR1 is SNHLY and CDR2 is FYNNEI. V lost 5 bases, J lost 7 bases, and 12 bases lay in between. CDR3 DNA sequence: TGTGCCAGCAGTACCAACTGGGGGAATGAGCAGTTCTTC. Its translation is CASSTNWGNEQFF.

This clonotype has only a few counts. This chain connects TRBV2 to TRBJ2-7; D gene uncertain. V lost 0 bases and J lost 7, with 13 bases in between. CDR1 SNHLY and CDR2 FYNNEI come from the germline V gene. CDR3 length: 14 residues. The CDR3 coding sequence is TGTGCCAGCAGTGAAGCCTTCCCGTTTGAGGAGCAGTACTTC. It is translated as CASSEAFPFEEQYF.